What follows are 8 T cell receptor beta chains derived from one specimen sequenced in a study of cytomegalovirus exposure and HLA in healthy donors. Only in-frame clones appear in the TCRdb table, and some are missing; sequencing was by immunoSEQ multiplex PCR. The data show about 160,000 clones, 70% to 90% seen once. Sequencing was done on a sample of PBMCs. These receptors originate from a woman between 18 and 29 years old in good health and CMV-seronegative.

This chain links TRBV7-2 with TRBJ2-6; a weak D match, TRBD1 (6 bases). CDR3 length: 16 residues. The germline CDR1 and CDR2 sequences are SGHTA and FQGNSA. The V end was cut by 4 bases, the J end by 1 base, with 11 bases between. The CDR3 spells CASSSDRRSGANVLTF. The CDR3 bases are TGTGCCAGCAGCTCAGACAGGAGATCTGGGGCCAACGTCCTGACTTTC.

The chain joins TRBV5-1 to TRBJ2-5; 7 nucleotides agree with TRBD1. Germline CDR1 reads SGHRS; CDR2 reads YFSETQ. The CDR3 sequence is 16 residues long. V lost 4 bases and J lost 4; bases outside the gene matches: 13. The CDR3 DNA reads as TGCGCCAGCAGCCTTTACAGGGGTGGTCGCGGAGAGACCCAGTACTTC. Residues: CASSLYRGGRGETQYF.

The V and J genes are TRBV9 and TRBJ2-1; D possibly corresponds to TRBD2 (6 bases). CDR3 size: 15 residues. Trimming shortened V by 3 bases and J by 4 bases, and 14 bases separated the two germline ends. Germline values: CDR1 SGDLS, CDR2 YYNGEE. Here the CDR3 reads CASSARDSSYNEQFF. The DNA of the CDR3 is TGTGCCAGCAGCGCCCGGGACTCCTCGTACAATGAGCAGTTCTTC. Filled out from reference TRBV9 and TRBJ2-1, the complete variable domain reads DSGVTQTPKHLITATGQRVTLRCSPRSGDLSVYWYQQSLDQGLQFLIQYYNGEERAKGNILERFSAQQFPDLHSELNLSSLELGDSALYFCASSARDSSYNEQFFGPGTRLTVL.

The genes are TRBV5-1 and TRBJ2-2; TRBD2 is a possible D gene (6 bases). The CDR3 has 16 amino acids. V was shortened by 1 base and J by 0 bases, with 10 bases between the two germline ends. CDR1 SGHRS and CDR2 YFSETQ come from the germline V gene. Here the CDR3 reads CASSLHRGTNTGELFF. The CDR3 nucleotides read TGCGCCAGCAGCTTGCATCGGGGGACGAACACCGGGGAGCTGTTTTTT. Full variable domain (remainder filled in from reference TRBV5-1 and TRBJ2-2): KAGVTQTPRYLIKTRGQQVTLSCSPISGHRSVSWYQQTPGQGLQFLFEYFSETQRNKGNFPGRFSGRQFSNSRSEMNVSTLELGDSALYLCASSLHRGTNTGELFFGEGSRLTVL.

The chain has TRBV7-8 and TRBJ2-3, with a possible D match to TRBD2 (6 bases). Germline V gives CDR1 SGHVS, CDR2 FQNEAQ. The V end lost 5 bases, the J end lost 5 bases, and 17 bases lay between the germline ends. The CDR3 is 15 residues long. CDR3 protein: CASSRYEAGVDTQYF. The CDR3 bases are TGTGCCAGCAGCCGTTATGAAGCGGGTGTAGATACGCAGTATTTT.

V and J are TRBV2 and TRBJ1-5; D remains ambiguous. CDR1 and CDR2 (germline): SNHLY, FYNNEI. The CDR3 loop spans 16 amino acids. V lost 5 bases, J lost 3 bases, and 17 bases lay in between. The chain's CDR3 is CASSRSPLSFNQPQHF. The CDR3 region has the DNA TGTGCCAGCAGTCGGTCCCCACTGTCCTTCAATCAGCCCCAGCATTTT.

The chain has TRBV9 and TRBJ1-2; D is unclear. CDR3 length: 14 residues. Per the germline V gene, CDR1 is SGDLS and CDR2 is YYNGEE. Trimming left V 6 bases short and J 3 bases short, with 15 bases between. The CDR3 nucleotides read TGTGCCAGCACCCTTGATGTCGGTGACTATGGCTACACCTTC. Protein: CASTLDVGDYGYTF.

The chain recombines TRBV21-1 with TRBJ1-1. TRBV21-1 is listed as a pseudogene. The CDR3 extends over 12 amino acids. Here the CDR3 reads CASSSRLPEAFF. CDR3 DNA sequence: TGTGCCAGCAGCTCGAGACTGCCCGAAGCTTTCTTT.